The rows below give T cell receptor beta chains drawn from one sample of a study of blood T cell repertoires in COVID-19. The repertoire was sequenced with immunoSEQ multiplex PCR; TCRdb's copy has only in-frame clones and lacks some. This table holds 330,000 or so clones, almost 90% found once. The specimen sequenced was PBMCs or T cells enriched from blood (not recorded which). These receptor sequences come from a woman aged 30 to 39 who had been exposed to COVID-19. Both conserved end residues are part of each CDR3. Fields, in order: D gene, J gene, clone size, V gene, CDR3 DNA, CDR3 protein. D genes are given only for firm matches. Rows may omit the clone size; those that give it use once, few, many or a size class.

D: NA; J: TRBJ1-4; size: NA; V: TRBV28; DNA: TGTGCCAGCAGTTTGGGCAGGGTGGGGAACGAAAAACTGTTTTTT; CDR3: CASSLGRVGNEKLFF
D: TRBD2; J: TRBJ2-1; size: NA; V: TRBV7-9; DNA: TGTGCCAGCAGCTTAGTGGGACTAGGAGTTCATGAGCAGTTCTTC; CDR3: CASSLVGLGVHEQFF
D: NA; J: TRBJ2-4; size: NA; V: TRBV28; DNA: TGTGCCAGCAGTCGGGCGGGCCCGGGGGGCATAAACATTCAGTACTTC; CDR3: CASSRAGPGGINIQYF
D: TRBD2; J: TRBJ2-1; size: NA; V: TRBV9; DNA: TGTGCCAGCAGCGCCCCTCCTGGGTGGGCGGGAGGGCCTAATGAGCAGTTCTTC; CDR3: CASSAPPGWAGGPNEQFF
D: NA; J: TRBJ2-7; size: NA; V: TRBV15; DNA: TGTGCCACCAGCAGAGACGGAGTAACTAAGGACGAGCAGTACTTC; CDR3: CATSRDGVTKDEQYF
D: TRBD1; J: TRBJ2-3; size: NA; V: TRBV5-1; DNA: TGCGCCGGCGCGACAGGGTCCAACGCAGATACGCAGTATTTT; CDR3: CAGATGSNADTQYF
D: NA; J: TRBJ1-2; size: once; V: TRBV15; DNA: TGTGCCACCAGTCCGGACTCGATGAGGAGCTACACCTTC; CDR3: CATSPDSMRSYTF
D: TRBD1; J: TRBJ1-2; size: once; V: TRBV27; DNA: TGTGCCAGCAGTTCCCGAGGACAGGGGGAATATGGCTACACCTTC; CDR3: CASSSRGQGEYGYTF
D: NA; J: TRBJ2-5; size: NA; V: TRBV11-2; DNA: TGTGCCAGCAGCTCCACTGCGGGGTACCAAGAGACCCAGTACTTC; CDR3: CASSSTAGYQETQYF
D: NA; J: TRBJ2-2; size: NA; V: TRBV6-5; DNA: TGTGCTACTAGGGGGTTCGGGGAGCTGTTTTTT; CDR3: CATRGFGELFF
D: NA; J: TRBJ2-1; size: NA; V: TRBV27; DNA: TGTGCCAGCAGCACGACACCGAGCTCCTACAATGAGCAGTTCTTC; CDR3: CASSTTPSSYNEQFF
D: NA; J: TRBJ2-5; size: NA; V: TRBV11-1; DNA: TGTGCCAGCAGCTTGGAGGGGGCGACCCAGTACTTC; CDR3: CASSLEGATQYF
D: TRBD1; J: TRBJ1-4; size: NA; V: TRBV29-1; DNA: TGCAGCGTTTATGGACAGGGGGGCGAAAAACTGTTTTTT; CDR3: CSVYGQGGEKLFF
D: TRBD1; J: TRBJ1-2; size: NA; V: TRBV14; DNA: TGTGCCAGCAGCCGAACTGGAGGGGGCGCGTACTATGGCTACACCTTC; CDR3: CASSRTGGGAYYGYTF
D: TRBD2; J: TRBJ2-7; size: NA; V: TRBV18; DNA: TGTGCCAGCTCACCCTCCGGACTAGCGGGAGCAGGGGAGCAGTACTTC; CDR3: CASSPSGLAGAGEQYF
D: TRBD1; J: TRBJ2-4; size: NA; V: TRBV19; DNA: TGTGCCAGTGGGGACAGGCGGAAAAACATTCAGTACTTC; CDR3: CASGDRRKNIQYF
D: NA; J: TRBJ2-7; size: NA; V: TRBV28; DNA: TGTGCCAGCAGTTTATTGCCCGGGTCCTACGAGCAGTACTTC; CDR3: CASSLLPGSYEQYF
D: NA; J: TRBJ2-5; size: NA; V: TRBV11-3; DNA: TGTGCCAGCAGCTCACGAAGAGGGCTCCAAGAGACCCAGTACTTC; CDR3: CASSSRRGLQETQYF
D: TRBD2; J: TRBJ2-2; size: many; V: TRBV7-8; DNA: TGTGCCAGCGGAGCGGGAAGCAACACCGGGGAGCTGTTTTTT; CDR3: CASGAGSNTGELFF
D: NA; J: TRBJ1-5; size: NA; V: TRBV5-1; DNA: TGCGCCAGCAGCTCAGGGGAAAAAAGCAATCAGCCCCAGCATTTT; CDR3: CASSSGEKSNQPQHF
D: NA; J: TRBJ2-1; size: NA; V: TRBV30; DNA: TGTGCCTGGAGGACCGATTTGACAAGTAGCTCCTACAATGAGCAGTTCTTC; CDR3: CAWRTDLTSSSYNEQFF
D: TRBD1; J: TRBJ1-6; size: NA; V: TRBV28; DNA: TGTGCCAGCAGTTCGGCAGGGGGTAATTCACCCCTCCACTTT; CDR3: CASSSAGGNSPLHF
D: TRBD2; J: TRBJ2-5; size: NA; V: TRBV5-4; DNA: TGTGCCAGCAGCACACGGAAAAGGGCGGGAGTCCTGCGGGAGACCCAGTACTTC; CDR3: CASSTRKRAGVLRETQYF
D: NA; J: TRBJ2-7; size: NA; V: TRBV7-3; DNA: TGTGCCAGCAGCTTACGAGCAGGAATAGACTACGAGCAGTACTTC; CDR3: CASSLRAGIDYEQYF
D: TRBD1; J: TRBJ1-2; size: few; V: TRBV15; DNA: TGTGCCACCAGCAGAGATGGGACAGACTGGGGCTACACCTTC; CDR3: CATSRDGTDWGYTF
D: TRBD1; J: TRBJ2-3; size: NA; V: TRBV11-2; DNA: TGTGCCAGCAGCTTAATCGGACAGGGGATAGATACGCAGTATTTT; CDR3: CASSLIGQGIDTQYF
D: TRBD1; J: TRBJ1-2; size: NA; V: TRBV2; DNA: TGTGCCAGCAGTGAAAATTGGAGAGGGGGCTACTATGGCTACACCTTC; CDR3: CASSENWRGGYYGYTF
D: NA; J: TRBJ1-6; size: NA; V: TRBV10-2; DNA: TGCGCCAGCAGTGAGGCAGGGCAGAATTCACCCCTCCACTTT; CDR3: CASSEAGQNSPLHF
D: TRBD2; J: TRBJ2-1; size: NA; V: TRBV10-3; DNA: TGTGCCATCAGTACTCTCCTACCCACTAGCGGGGCTTACAATGAGCAGTTCTTC; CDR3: CAISTLLPTSGAYNEQFF
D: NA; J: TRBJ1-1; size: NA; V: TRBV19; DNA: TGTGCCAGTAGTAGTTTATGGAGCAACACTGAAGCTTTCTTT; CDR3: CASSSLWSNTEAFF
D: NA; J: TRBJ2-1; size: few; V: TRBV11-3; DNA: TGTGCCAGCAGCTTAGGCTACAGCAACAGCAATGAGCAGTTCTTC; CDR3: CASSLGYSNSNEQFF
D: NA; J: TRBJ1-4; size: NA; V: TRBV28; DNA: TGTGCCAGCAGTTTAAGTTCGCGAGGGATGGGGGAAAAACTGTTTTTT; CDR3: CASSLSSRGMGEKLFF